This T cell receptor beta chain was recovered during a study of patients and donors after allogeneic stem cell transplantation (dated by TCRdb to 2019 to 2021). Library preparation employed RT-PCR. Sequencing relied on a NextSeq 550. The public reads were reanalyzed by TCRdb: fastp trimming at Q25, MiXCR alignment, in-frame beta chains only. CDR3 protein duplicates are merged, each entry listing the most common genes and DNA. A total of about 150,000 distinct CDR3 sequences appear in this sample, 30% to 45% of them only once. The top ten constitute about 50% of the sample. A distance of 16 bases separates the germline ends of V and J, which lose 7 bases and 4 bases respectively. The CDR3 sequence holds 14 residues, the cysteine and phenylalanine included. The retained sequence is limited to the CDR3, 42 bases, with the frame set at the first base. A note on this clonotype: Its antigen is unknown. No much larger clone exists at a distance of one base, and base qualities are not known.

The sample comprised blood, either unsorted or a sorted T cell fraction (not recorded which). This chain is built from TRBV12-3 or TRBV12-4 and TRBJ1-2, and perhaps TRBD1 as D gene, on 5 matching bases. This sequence originates from a human donor who was either an allogeneic HSCT recipient or a stem cell or donor lymphocyte infusion donor (not recorded which). It is not recorded whose cells these are; they may come from a transplant donor. The CDR3 protein: CASTLDSPSYGYTF. Read as DNA, the sequence is TGTGCCAGCACTCTAGACAGTCCTTCCTATGGCTACACCTTC.